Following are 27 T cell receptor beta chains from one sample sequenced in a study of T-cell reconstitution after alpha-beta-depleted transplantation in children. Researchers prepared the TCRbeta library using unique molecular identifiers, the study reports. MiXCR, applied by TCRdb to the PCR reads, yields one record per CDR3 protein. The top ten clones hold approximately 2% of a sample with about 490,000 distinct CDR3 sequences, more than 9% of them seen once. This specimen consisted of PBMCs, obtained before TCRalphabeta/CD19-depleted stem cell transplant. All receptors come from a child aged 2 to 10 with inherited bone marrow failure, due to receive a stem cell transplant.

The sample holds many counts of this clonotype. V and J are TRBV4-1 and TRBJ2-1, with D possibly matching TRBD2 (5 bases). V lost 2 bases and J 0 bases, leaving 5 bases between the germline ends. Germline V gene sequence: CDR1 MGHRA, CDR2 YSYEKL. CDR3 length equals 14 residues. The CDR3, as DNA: TGCGCCAGCAGCCAAACTAGCTCCTACAATGAGCAGTTCTTC. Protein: CASSQTSSYNEQFF.

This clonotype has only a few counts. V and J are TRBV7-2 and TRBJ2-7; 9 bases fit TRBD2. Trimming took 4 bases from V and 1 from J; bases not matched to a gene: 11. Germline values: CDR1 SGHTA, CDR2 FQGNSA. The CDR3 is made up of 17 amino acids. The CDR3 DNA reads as TGTGCCAGCAGCTCCCCACTAGCGGGTCTTCTTTCCTACGAGCAGTACTTC. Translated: CASSSPLAGLLSYEQYF.

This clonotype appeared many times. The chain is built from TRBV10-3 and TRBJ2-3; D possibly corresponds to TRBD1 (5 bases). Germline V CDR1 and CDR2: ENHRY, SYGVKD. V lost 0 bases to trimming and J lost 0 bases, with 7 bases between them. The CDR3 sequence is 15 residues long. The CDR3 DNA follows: TGTGCCATCAGTGAGTCGGCAGGGAGCACAGATACGCAGTATTTT. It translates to CAISESAGSTDTQYF.

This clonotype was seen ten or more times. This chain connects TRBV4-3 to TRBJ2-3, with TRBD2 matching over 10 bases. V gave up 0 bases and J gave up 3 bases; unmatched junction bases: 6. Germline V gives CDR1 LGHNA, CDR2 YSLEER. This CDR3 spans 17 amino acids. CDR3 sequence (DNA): TGCGCCAGCAGCCAAGAGCCAGCGGGAGGGTGGACAGATACGCAGTATTTT. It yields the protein CASSQEPAGGWTDTQYF.

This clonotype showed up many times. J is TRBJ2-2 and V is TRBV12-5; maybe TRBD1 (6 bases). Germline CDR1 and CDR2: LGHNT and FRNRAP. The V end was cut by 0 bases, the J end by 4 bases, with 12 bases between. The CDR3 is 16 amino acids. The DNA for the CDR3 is TGTGCTAGTGGTTTGGTCTCAGGCAGGGGCACCGGGGAGCTGTTTTTT. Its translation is CASGLVSGRGTGELFF.

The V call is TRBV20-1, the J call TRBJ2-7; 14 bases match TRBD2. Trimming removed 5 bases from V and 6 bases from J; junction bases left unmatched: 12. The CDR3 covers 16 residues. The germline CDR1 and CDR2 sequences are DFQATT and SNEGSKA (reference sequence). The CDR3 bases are TGCAGTGCTTTGGGAGCGGGGACTAGCGGGAGTTTCGAGCAGTACTTC. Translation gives CSALGAGTSGSFEQYF.

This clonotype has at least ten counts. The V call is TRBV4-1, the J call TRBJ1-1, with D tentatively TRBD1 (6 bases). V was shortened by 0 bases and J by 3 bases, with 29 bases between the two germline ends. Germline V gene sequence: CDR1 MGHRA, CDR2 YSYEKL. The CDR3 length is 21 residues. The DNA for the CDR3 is TGCGCCAGCAGCCAAGATCGGCCTTTGACGATTTTAACAGGGAGGGACACTGAAGCTTTCTTT. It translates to CASSQDRPLTILTGRDTEAFF.

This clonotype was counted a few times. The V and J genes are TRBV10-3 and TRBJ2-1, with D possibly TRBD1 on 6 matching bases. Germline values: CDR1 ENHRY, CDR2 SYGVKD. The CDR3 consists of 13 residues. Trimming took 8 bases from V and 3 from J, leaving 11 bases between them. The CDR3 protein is CAIGEDSYNEQFF. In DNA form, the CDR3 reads TGTGCCATCGGCGAGGACAGCTACAATGAGCAGTTCTTC.

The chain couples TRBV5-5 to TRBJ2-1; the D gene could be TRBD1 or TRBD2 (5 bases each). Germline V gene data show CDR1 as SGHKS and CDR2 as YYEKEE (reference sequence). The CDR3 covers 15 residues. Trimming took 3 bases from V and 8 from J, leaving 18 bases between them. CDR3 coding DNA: TGTGCCAGCAGCTGGGACCTAAGAACTGGTGATGAGCAGTTCTTC. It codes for CASSWDLRTGDEQFF. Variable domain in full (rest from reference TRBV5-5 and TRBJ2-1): DAGVTQSPTHLIKTRGQQVTLRCSPISGHKSVSWYQQVLGQGPQFIFQYYEKEERGRGNFPDRFSARQFPNYSSELNVNALLLGDSALYLCASSWDLRTGDEQFFGPGTRLTVL.

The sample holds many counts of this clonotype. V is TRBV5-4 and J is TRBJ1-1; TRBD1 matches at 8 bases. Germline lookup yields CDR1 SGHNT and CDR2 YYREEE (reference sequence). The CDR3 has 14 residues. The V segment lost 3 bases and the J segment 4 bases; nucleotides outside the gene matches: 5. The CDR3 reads CASSYSRGPTEAFF. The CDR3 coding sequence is TGTGCCAGCAGCTATTCCAGGGGGCCCACTGAAGCTTTCTTT.

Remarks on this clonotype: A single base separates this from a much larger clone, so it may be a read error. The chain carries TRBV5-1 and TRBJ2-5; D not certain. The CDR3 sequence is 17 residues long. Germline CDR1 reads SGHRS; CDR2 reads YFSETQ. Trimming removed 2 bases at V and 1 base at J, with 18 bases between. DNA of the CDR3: TGCGCCAGCAGCTTAGAAAGTGTTACCCAGTTCCAAGAGACCCAGTACTTC. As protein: CASSLESVTQFQETQYF.

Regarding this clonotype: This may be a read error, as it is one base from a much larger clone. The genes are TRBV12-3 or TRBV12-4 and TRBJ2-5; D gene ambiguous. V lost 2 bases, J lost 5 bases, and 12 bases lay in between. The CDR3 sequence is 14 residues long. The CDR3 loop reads CASSLMRDPETQYF. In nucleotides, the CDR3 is TGTGCCAGCAGTTTAATGCGTGACCCGGAGACCCAGTACTTC.

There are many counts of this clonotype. The CDR3 nucleotides are TGTGCCACCAGCAGAGCAAGTACTAGCGACAATGAGCAGTTCTTC. Its translation is CATSRASTSDNEQFF. This sequence joins TRBV15 and TRBJ2-1, with TRBD2 identical over 7 bases. The V and J ends lost 1 base and 5 bases, in that order; junction bases with no gene match: 5. The CDR3 covers 15 residues. CDR1 and CDR2 (germline): LNHNV, YYDKDF (reference sequence).

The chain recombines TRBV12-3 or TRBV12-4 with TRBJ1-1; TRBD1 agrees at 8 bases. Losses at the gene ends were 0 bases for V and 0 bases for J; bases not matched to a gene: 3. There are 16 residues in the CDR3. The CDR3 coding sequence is TGTGCCAGCAGTTTAGCCAGGGGGCCCATGAACACTGAAGCTTTCTTT. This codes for CASSLARGPMNTEAFF.

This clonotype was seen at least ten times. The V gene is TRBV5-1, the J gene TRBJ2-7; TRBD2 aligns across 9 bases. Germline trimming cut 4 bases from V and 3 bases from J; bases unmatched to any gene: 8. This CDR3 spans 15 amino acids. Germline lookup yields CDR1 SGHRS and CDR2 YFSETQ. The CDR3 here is CASSPRLAGDYEQYF. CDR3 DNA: TGCGCCAGCAGCCCCCGGTTAGCGGGAGACTACGAGCAGTACTTC.

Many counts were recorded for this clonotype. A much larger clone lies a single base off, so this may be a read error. The CDR3 region has the DNA TGTGCCAGCAGTTTGTGGAATCAGCCCCAGCATTTT. It is translated as CASSLWNQPQHF. V and J are TRBV12-3 or TRBV12-4 and TRBJ1-5; D is unresolved. The V and J ends lost 3 bases and 4 bases respectively, with 4 bases between them. CDR3 length: 12 amino acids.

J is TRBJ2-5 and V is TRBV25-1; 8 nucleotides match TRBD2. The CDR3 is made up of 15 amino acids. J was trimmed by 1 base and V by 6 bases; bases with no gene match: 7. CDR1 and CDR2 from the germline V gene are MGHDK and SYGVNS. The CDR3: CASSRGGFGQETQYF. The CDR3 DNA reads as TGTGCCAGCAGCCGGGGGGGTTTTGGCCAAGAGACCCAGTACTTC.

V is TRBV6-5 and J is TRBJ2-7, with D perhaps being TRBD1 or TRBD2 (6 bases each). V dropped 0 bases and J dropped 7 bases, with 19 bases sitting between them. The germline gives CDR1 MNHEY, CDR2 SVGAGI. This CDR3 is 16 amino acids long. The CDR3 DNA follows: TGTGCCAGCAGTTACTCGATTCCAGGGGAGGCGTGGGAGCAGTACTTC. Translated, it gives CASSYSIPGEAWEQYF.

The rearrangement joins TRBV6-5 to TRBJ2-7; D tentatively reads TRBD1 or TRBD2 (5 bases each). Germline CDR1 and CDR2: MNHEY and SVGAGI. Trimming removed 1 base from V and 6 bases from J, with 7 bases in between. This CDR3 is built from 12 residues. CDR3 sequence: CASSYWGREQYF. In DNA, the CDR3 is TGTGCCAGCAGTTACTGGGGACGCGAGCAGTACTTC.

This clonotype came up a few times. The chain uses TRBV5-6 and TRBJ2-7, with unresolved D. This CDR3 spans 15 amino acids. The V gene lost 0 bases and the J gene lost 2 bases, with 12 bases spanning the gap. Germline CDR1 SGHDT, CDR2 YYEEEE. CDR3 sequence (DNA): TGTGCCAGCAGCTTGGGTCCACTTAGAACCTACGAGCAGTACTTC. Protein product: CASSLGPLRTYEQYF. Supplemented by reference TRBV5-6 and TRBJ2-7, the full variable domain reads DAGVTQSPTHLIKTRGQQVTLRCSPKSGHDTVSWYQQALGQGPQFIFQYYEEEERQRGNFPDRFSGHQFPNYSSELNVNALLLGDSALYLCASSLGPLRTYEQYFGPGTRLTVT.

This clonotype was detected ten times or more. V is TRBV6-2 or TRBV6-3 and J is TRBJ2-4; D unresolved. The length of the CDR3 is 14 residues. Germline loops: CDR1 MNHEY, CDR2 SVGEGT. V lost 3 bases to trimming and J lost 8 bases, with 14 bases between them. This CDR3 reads CASSYSTSVDIQYF. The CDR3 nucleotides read TGTGCCAGCAGTTATAGCACGTCCGTAGACATTCAGTACTTC.

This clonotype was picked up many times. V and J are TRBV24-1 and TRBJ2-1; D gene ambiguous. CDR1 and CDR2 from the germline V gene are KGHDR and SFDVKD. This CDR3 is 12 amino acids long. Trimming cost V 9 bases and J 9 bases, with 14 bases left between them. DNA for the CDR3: TGTGCCACCGGGGATCAGAAGGGTGAGCAGTTCTTC. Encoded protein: CATGDQKGEQFF.

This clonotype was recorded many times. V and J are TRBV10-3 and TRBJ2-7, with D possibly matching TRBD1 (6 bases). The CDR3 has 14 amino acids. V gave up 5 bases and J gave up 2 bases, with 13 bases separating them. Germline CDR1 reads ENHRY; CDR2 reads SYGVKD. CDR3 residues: CAISSWDTAYEQYF. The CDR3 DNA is TGTGCCATCAGTTCCTGGGACACCGCCTACGAGCAGTACTTC.

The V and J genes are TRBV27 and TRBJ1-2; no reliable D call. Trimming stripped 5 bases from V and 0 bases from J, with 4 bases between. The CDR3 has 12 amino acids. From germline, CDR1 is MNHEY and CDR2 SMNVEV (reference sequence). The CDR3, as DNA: TGTGCCAGCAGTCCCACTAACTATGGCTACACCTTC. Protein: CASSPTNYGYTF.

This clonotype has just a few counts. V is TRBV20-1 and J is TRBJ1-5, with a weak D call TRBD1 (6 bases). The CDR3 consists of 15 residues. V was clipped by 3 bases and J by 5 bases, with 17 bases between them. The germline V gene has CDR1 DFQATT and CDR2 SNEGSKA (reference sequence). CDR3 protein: CSASKGGHLYQPQHF. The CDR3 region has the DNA TGCAGTGCTAGTAAGGGGGGACACCTCTATCAGCCCCAGCATTTT.

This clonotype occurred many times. The DNA for the CDR3 is TGTGCCAGCACCTCGGGACTAGCGGGAGCTATAGAGCAGTACTTC. It yields the protein CASTSGLAGAIEQYF. The V and J genes are TRBV6-2 or TRBV6-3 and TRBJ2-7; TRBD2 aligns across 14 bases. Germline V lookup: CDR1 MNHEY, CDR2 SVGEGT. Trimming removed 7 bases from V and 7 bases from J; junction bases left unmatched: 9. The CDR3 is made up of 15 amino acids.

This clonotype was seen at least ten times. CDR3 DNA sequence: TGCGCCAGCAGCCACAGAGAGGGGTCTGGGGCCAACGTCCTGACTTTC. Protein sequence: CASSHREGSGANVLTF. V is TRBV4-3 and J is TRBJ2-6; D possibly matches TRBD1 or TRBD2 (5 bases each). Deletions cut 3 bases from V and 1 base from J, with 10 bases between. CDR1 and CDR2 from the germline V gene are LGHNA and YSLEER. This CDR3 has 16 amino acids.